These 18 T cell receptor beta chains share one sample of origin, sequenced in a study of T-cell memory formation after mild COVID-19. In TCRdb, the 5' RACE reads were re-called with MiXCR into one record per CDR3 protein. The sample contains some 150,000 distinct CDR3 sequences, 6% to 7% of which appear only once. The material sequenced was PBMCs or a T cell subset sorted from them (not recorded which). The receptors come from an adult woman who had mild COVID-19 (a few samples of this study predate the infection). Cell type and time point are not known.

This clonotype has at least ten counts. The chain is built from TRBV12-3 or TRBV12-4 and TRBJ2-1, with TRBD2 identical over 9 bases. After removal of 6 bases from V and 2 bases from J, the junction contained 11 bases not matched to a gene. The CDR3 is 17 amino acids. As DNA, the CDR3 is TGTGCCAGCAGCCCCCTTAGCGGGAGCGAAACCTACAATGAGCAGTTCTTC. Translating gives CASSPLSGSETYNEQFF.

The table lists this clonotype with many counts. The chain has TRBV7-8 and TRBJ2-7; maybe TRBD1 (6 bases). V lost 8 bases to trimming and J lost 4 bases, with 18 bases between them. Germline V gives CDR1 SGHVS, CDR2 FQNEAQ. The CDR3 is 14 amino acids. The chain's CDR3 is CASGLDRTIYEQYF. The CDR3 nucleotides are TGTGCCAGCGGATTGGACAGAACTATTTACGAGCAGTACTTC.

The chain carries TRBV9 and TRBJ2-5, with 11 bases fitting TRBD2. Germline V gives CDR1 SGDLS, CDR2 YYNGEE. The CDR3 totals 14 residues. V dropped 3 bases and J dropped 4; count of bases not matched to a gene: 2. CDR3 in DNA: TGTGCCAGCAGCGGGGGGACTAGCGGAGAGACCCAGTACTTC. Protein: CASSGGTSGETQYF. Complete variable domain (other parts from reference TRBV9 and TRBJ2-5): DSGVTQTPKHLITATGQRVTLRCSPRSGDLSVYWYQQSLDQGLQFLIQYYNGEERAKGNILERFSAQQFPDLHSELNLSSLELGDSALYFCASSGGTSGETQYFGPGTRLLVL.

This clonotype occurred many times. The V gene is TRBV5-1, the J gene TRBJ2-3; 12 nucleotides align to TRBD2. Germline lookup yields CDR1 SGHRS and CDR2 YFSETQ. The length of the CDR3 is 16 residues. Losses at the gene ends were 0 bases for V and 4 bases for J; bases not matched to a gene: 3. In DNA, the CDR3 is TGCGCCAGCAGCTTGGGACTAGCGGGAGTTGCAGATACGCAGTATTTT. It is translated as CASSLGLAGVADTQYF.

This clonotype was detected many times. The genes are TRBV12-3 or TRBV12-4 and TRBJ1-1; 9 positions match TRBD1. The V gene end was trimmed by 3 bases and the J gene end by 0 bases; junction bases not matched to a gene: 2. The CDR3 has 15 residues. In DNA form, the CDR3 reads TGTGCCAGCAGTTTCTACAGGGGGCTGAACACTGAAGCTTTCTTT. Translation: CASSFYRGLNTEAFF.

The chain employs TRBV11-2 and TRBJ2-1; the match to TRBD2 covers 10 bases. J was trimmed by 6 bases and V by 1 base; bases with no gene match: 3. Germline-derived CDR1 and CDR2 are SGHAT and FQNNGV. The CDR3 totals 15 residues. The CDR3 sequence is CASSLGSSGSNEQFF. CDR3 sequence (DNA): TGTGCCAGCAGCTTAGGTTCTAGCGGGAGCAATGAGCAGTTCTTC.

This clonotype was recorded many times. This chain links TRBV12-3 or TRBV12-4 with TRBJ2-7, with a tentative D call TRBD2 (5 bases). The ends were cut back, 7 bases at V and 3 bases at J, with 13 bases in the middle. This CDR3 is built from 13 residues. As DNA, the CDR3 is TGTGCCAGCACTCCCCGGGGATTCTACGAGCAGTACTTC. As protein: CASTPRGFYEQYF.

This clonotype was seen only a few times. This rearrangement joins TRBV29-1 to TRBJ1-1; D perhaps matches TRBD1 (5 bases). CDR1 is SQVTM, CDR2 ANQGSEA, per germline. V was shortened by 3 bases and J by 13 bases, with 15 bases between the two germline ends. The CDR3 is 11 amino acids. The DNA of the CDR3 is TGCAGCGTTGACAACCGGGACGCGGGTTTCTTT. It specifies CSVDNRDAGFF. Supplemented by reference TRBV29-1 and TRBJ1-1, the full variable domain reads SAVISQKPSRDICQRGTSLTIQCQVDSQVTMMFWYRQQPGQSLTLIATANQGSEATYESGFVIDKFPISRPNLTFSTLTVSNMSPEDSSIYLCSVDNRDAGFFGQGTRLTVV.

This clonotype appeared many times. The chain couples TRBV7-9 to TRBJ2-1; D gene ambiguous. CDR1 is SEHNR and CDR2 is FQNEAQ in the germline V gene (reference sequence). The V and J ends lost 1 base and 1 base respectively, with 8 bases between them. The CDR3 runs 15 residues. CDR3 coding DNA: TGTGCCAGCAGCTTAGGGCCAGGATCCTACAATGAGCAGTTCTTC. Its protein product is CASSLGPGSYNEQFF.

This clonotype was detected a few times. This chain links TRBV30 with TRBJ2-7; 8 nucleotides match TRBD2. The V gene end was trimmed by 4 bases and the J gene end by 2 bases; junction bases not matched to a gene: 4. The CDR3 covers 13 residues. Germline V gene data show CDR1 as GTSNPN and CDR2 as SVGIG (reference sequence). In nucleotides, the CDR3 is TGTGCCTGGATCGGGGGGGGCACCTACGAGCAGTACTTC. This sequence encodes CAWIGGGTYEQYF.

The CDR3 nucleotides read TGTGCCAGCAGCTTCGTGGCAGGGATTGTCACAGATACGCAGTATTTT. The encoded protein is CASSFVAGIVTDTQYF. The chain combines TRBV5-5 with TRBJ2-3; weak D call: TRBD1 (5 bases). The CDR3 extends over 16 amino acids. The V end was cut by 2 bases, the J end by 2 bases, with 15 bases between. CDR1 is SGHKS and CDR2 is YYEKEE in the germline V gene (reference sequence).

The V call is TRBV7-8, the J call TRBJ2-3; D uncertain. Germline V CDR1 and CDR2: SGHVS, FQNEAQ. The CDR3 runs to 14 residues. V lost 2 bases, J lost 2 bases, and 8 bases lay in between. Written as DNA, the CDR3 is TGTGCCAGCAGCTTAAGGTCAACCACAGATACGCAGTATTTT. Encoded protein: CASSLRSTTDTQYF.

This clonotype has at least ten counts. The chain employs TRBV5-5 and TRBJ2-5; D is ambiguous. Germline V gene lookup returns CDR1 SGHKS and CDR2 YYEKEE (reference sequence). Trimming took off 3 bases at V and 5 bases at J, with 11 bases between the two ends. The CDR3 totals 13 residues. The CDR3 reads CASSSTGWETQYF. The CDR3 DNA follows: TGTGCCAGCAGCTCTACTGGCTGGGAGACCCAGTACTTC.

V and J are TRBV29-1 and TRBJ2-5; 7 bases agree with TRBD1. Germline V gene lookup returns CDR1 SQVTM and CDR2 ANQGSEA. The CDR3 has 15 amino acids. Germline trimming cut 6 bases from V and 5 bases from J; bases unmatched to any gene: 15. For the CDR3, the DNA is TGCAGCGTCCCCAAATCTACGACAGGGAAGGAGACCCAGTACTTC. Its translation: CSVPKSTTGKETQYF.

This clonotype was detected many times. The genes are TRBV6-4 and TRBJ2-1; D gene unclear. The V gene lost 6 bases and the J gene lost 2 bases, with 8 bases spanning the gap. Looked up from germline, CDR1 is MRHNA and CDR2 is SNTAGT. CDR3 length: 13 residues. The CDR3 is CASSSGPYNEQFF. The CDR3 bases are TGTGCCAGCAGCTCCGGTCCCTACAATGAGCAGTTCTTC.

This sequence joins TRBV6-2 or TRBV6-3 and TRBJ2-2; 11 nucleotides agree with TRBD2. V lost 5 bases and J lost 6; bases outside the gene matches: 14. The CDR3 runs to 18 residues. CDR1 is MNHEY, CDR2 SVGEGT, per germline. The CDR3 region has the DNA TGTGCCAGCAGTGACGCACTAGCGGGAGAGGAATTGGCCGGGGAGCTGTTTTTT. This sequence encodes CASSDALAGEELAGELFF.

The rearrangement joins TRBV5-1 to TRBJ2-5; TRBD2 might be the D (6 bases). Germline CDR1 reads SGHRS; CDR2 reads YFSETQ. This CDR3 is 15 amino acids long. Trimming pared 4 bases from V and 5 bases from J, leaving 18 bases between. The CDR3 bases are TGCGCCAGCAGCCCCCTCATCGGGGGAGTGGAGACCCAGTACTTC. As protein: CASSPLIGGVETQYF.

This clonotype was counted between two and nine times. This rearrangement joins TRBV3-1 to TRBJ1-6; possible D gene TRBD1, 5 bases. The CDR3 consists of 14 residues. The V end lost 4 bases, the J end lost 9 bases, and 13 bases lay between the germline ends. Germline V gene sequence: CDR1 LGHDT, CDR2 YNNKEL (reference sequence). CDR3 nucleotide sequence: TGTGCCAGCAGCCCCTCCGGGGCAATTTCACCCCTCCACTTT. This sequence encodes CASSPSGAISPLHF. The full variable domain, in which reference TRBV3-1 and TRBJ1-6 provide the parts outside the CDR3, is DTAVSQTPKYLVTQMGNDKSIKCEQNLGHDTMYWYKQDSKKFLKIMFSYNNKELIINETVPNRFSPKSPDKAHLNLHINSLELGDSAVYFCASSPSGAISPLHFGNGTRLTVT.